The rows below give T cell receptor beta chains drawn from one sample of a study of shared clonotypes between healthy human individuals. Sequencing used immunoSEQ multiplex PCR; TCRdb keeps in-frame clones, though not all of them. The table has fewer than 3 million clones, 85% to 95% seen once. Sample: naive CD4+ T cells from PBMCs. These TCRs come from a man aged 18 to 30 in good health. Some clones in this sample may be carry-over from other donors' samples. CDR3s include the opening cysteine and the closing phenylalanine or tryptophan. The D gene is left open where the match is weak.

j_gene	d_gene	v_gene	CDR3aa
TRBJ2-5	TRBD1	TRBV28	CASSRPGQGTETQYF
TRBJ2-4	TRBD1	TRBV27	CASSSRRDRVGGNIQYF
TRBJ2-1	TRBD2	TRBV29-1	CSAHSGTEQFF
TRBJ2-5	NA	TRBV5-1	CASSNEETQYF
TRBJ2-2	NA	TRBV14	CASSFHRDTGELFF
TRBJ2-1	NA	TRBV29-1	CSVARALSYNEQFF
TRBJ2-7	NA	TRBV28	CASSEMVPGAYEQYF
TRBJ2-1	TRBD2	TRBV6-5	CASSLGLAGSYNEQFF
TRBJ2-7	NA	TRBV28	CASSFGLQVPEF
TRBJ1-5	TRBD1	TRBV19	CASSPRGTGPWINQPQHF